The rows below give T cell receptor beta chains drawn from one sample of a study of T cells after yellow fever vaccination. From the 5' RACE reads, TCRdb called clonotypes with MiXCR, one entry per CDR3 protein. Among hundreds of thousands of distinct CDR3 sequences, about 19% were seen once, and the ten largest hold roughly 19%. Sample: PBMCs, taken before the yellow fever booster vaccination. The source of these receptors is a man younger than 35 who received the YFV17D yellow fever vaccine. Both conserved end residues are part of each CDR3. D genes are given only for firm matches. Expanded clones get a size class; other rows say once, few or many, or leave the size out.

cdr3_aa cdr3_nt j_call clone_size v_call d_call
CASSTMTGQETQYF TGTGCCAGCTCAACGATGACAGGGCAAGAGACCCAGTACTTC TRBJ2-5 few TRBV3-1 TRBD1
CASSSWTGGGHEQYF TGTGCCAGCAGCTCCTGGACAGGGGGTGGTCACGAGCAGTACTTC TRBJ2-7 . TRBV7-2 TRBD1
CASSYSRSSGDTDTQYF TGTGCCAGCAGTTACTCAAGGTCAAGCGGGGACACAGATACGCAGTATTTT TRBJ2-3 few TRBV6-2/TRBV6-3 TRBD2
CASSPQDTRLEAFF TGCGCCAGCAGCCCTCAGGACACGAGGCTTGAAGCTTTCTTT TRBJ1-1 . TRBV5-1 .
CSVVQGVSGNTIYF TGCAGCGTTGTCCAGGGAGTCTCTGGAAACACCATATATTTT TRBJ1-3 few TRBV29-1 .
CASTRGSAEQPQHF TGTGCCAGCACCCGGGGGTCTGCGGAACAGCCCCAGCATTTT TRBJ1-5 . TRBV28 .
CASSLSNSPLHF TGTGCCAGCAGCCTCTCGAATTCACCCCTCCACTTT TRBJ1-6 . TRBV7-9 .
CASSAGLGPTEAFF TGTGCCAGCAGCGCCGGATTGGGTCCCACTGAAGCTTTCTTT TRBJ1-1 few TRBV7-2 .
CASSWRDTSTDTQYF TGCGCCAGCAGCTGGCGGGACACTAGCACAGATACGCAGTATTTT TRBJ2-3 . TRBV5-1 .
CASSSPLRDTQYF TGTGCCAGCAGCTCGCCGCTCAGAGATACGCAGTATTTT TRBJ2-3 few TRBV12-3/TRBV12-4 .
CASSLEQGLDTQYF TGCGCCAGCAGCTTGGAACAGGGTTTAGATACGCAGTATTTT TRBJ2-3 . TRBV5-1 .
CASSYSGTGPEKLFF TGTGCCAGCAGTTATTCCGGGACAGGGCCTGAAAAACTGTTTTTT TRBJ1-4 few TRBV7-9 TRBD1
CASNLQGTGAEQYF TGTGCCAGCAACTTACAGGGGACAGGTGCGGAGCAGTACTTC TRBJ2-7 . TRBV6-2/TRBV6-3 TRBD1
CASSPLPRPGNTIYF TGTGCCAGCAGCCCTTTGCCGCGACCTGGAAACACCATATATTTT TRBJ1-3 . TRBV6-5 .
CSSTSGVTQYF TGCAGCTCGACTAGCGGGGTGACCCAGTACTTC TRBJ2-5 few TRBV29-1 TRBD2
CASSLVAGYNYGYTF TGTGCCAGCAGCTTAGTGGCGGGGTACAACTATGGCTACACCTTC TRBJ1-2 few TRBV7-2 .
CASSRGNSYEQYF TGTGCCAGCAGCCGAGGAAACTCCTACGAGCAGTACTTC TRBJ2-7 few TRBV28 .
CASSYRDLNNEQFF TGCGCCAGCAGTTACCGGGACCTCAACAATGAGCAGTTCTTC TRBJ2-1 . TRBV10-2 .
CASSLGQVGEKLFF TGCGCCAGCAGCTTGGGCCAGGTCGGTGAAAAACTGTTTTTT TRBJ1-4 . TRBV5-1 .
CASRRERGSTDTQYF TGTGCCAGCAGACGAGAGCGGGGGAGCACAGATACGCAGTATTTT TRBJ2-3 . TRBV12-3/TRBV12-4 TRBD2
CASSILTGTADTEAFF TGTGCCAGTAGTATCCTAACCGGGACAGCGGACACTGAAGCTTTCTTT TRBJ1-1 . TRBV19 TRBD1
CASSLGLAGGPRRRETQYF TGCGCCAGCAGCTTGGGCCTAGCGGGGGGGCCTCGGAGGAGAGAGACCCAGTACTTC TRBJ2-5 . TRBV5-1 TRBD2
CASSLWDSEAFF TGTGCCAGCAGTTTATGGGACTCTGAAGCTTTCTTT TRBJ1-1 many TRBV12-3/TRBV12-4 .
CASSAPRSYEQFF TGTGCCAGCAGCGCACCTAGGAGTTATGAGCAGTTCTTC TRBJ2-1 few TRBV9 .